The next 9 T cell receptor beta chains were all read from a single sample in a study of blood T cell repertoires in COVID-19. The assay was immunoSEQ multiplex PCR, and TCRdb's table has in-frame clones only and misses some. This sample has 190,000 or so clones; about 87% occur once, and the top ten carry around 2.6%. The sample comprised peripheral blood. All receptors come from a man aged 35 to 55 with active or convalescent COVID-19.

The chain couples TRBV25-1 to TRBJ1-4; 8 positions match TRBD1. Germline assignment: CDR1 MGHDK and CDR2 SYGVNS. The V and J ends lost 0 bases and 6 bases, in that order; junction bases with no gene match: 3. The CDR3 runs 15 residues. The CDR3 loop reads CASSEYSGGDEKLFF. Written as DNA, the CDR3 is TGTGCCAGCAGTGAATATTCAGGGGGCGATGAAAAACTGTTTTTT.

The chain recombines TRBV14 with TRBJ2-1; 10 positions match TRBD2. The CDR3 runs 17 residues. The trim removed 0 bases at V and 5 bases at J, leaving 7 bases unmatched. CDR1 SGHDN and CDR2 FVKESK come from the germline V gene. CDR3 nucleotides: TGTGCCAGCAGCCAAGATAGGGTACTAGCGGGGCACAATGAGCAGTTCTTC. It encodes CASSQDRVLAGHNEQFF. Drawing the rest from reference TRBV14 and TRBJ2-1, the complete variable domain is EAGVTQFPSHSVIEKGQTVTLRCDPISGHDNLYWYRRVMGKEIKFLLHFVKESKQDESGMPNNRFLAERTGGTYSTLKVQPAELEDSGVYFCASSQDRVLAGHNEQFFGPGTRLTVL.

This chain joins TRBV3-1 (or the pseudogene TRBV3-2) and TRBJ2-2; TRBD2 matches at 14 bases. Germline V lookup: CDR1 LGHDT, CDR2 YNNKEL (reference sequence). CDR3 length: 15 amino acids. Losses at the gene ends were 4 bases for V and 7 bases for J; bases not matched to a gene: 2. CDR3 residues: CASSLGTSGGGELFF. The CDR3 nucleotides read TGTGCCAGCAGCCTCGGGACTAGCGGGGGCGGGGAGCTGTTTTTT.

This clone was counted a single time. The chain uses TRBV3-1 (or the pseudogene TRBV3-2) and TRBJ2-5, with D possibly being TRBD2 (6 bases). The germline V gene encodes CDR1 LGHDT and CDR2 YNNKEL (reference sequence). The CDR3 sequence is 15 residues long. V lost 2 bases, J lost 5 bases, and 15 bases lay in between. This CDR3 is CASSQIAVLGETQYF. The CDR3 DNA reads as TGTGCCAGCAGCCAAATAGCGGTCCTTGGGGAGACCCAGTACTTC.

This chain uses TRBV7-2 with TRBJ1-1; D perhaps matches TRBD1 (5 bases). Trimming left V 2 bases short and J 4 bases short, with 11 bases between. CDR1 is SGHTA, CDR2 FQGNSA, per germline. This CDR3 has 14 amino acids. CDR3 sequence: CASSLKGFGTEAFF. CDR3 nucleotides: TGTGCCAGCAGCTTAAAGGGGTTCGGCACTGAAGCTTTCTTT.

This chain uses TRBV7-9 with TRBJ2-2; D gene ambiguous. Germline V gene lookup returns CDR1 SEHNR and CDR2 FQNEAQ (reference sequence). The V and J ends lost 1 base and 1 base respectively, with 7 bases between them. The CDR3 is made up of 15 amino acids. The CDR3 loop is CASSLDTGNTGELFF. The CDR3 nucleotides are TGTGCCAGCAGCTTAGATACTGGGAACACCGGGGAGCTGTTTTTT.

The chain is built from TRBV6-2 or TRBV6-3 and TRBJ2-7, with D hard to call. The CDR3 totals 11 residues. The germline V and J ends were trimmed by 6 bases and 2 bases, with 5 bases remaining between them. The germline gives CDR1 MNHEY, CDR2 SVGEGT. CDR3 protein: CASSSAYEQYF. CDR3 DNA sequence: TGTGCCAGCAGCAGCGCCTACGAGCAGTACTTC.

The rearrangement joins TRBV5-1 to TRBJ1-3, with 7 bases matching TRBD1. The CDR3 totals 14 residues. J was trimmed by 4 bases and V by 4 bases; bases with no gene match: 5. Germline V gives CDR1 SGHRS, CDR2 YFSETQ. The CDR3 reads CASSHGTEGNTIYF. The CDR3, as DNA: TGCGCCAGCAGCCACGGGACAGAAGGAAACACCATATATTTT.

Details on this clone: This specimen includes other DNA sequences encoding the same CDR3. The V gene is TRBV9, the J gene TRBJ1-4; D might be TRBD1 (5 bases). This CDR3 has 14 amino acids. Germline CDR1 reads SGDLS; CDR2 reads YYNGEE. V was pared by 0 bases and J by 7 bases, with 10 bases between. The CDR3 is CASSVGQGGEKLFF. The DNA for the CDR3 is TGTGCCAGCAGCGTAGGTCAGGGTGGTGAAAAACTGTTTTTT.